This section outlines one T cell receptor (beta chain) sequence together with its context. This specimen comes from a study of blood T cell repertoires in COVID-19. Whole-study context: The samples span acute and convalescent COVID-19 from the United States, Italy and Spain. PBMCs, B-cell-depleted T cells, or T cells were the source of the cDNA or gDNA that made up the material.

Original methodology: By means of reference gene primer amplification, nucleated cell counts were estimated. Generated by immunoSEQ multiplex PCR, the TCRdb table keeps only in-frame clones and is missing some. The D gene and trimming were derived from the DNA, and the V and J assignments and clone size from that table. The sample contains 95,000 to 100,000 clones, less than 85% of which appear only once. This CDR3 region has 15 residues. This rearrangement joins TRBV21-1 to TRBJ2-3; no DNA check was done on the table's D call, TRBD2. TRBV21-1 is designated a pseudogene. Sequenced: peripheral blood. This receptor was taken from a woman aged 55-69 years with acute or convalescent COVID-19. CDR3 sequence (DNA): TGTGCCAGCAGCGTACTGCGGGGGGCCACAGATACGCAGTATTTT. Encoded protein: CASSVLRGATDTQYF.